The T cell receptor (beta chain) under discussion was sequenced for a study of Tregs in tolerant kidney transplant recipients. Overall study findings and caveats: Tregs expanded with activated donor B cells seemed most donor-specific. Biological reproducibility was not directly addressed, but technical replication error appeared minimal. Findings come from small patient numbers and require larger validation.

With 10 bases clipped from V and 7 bases from J, the junction kept 13 bases outside the gene matches. Germline V gene data show CDR1 as MNHEY and CDR2 as SMNVEV (reference sequence). The CDR3 is 13 residues long. Only in-frame clones appear in the TCRdb table, and some are missing; sequencing was by immunoSEQ multiplex PCR. The sample has 92,000 or so clones; around nine tenths are singletons. Unstimulated Tregs (CD4+CD25+CD127-) and CD4+CD25- non-Tregs were sorted from PBMCs. Regarding this clone: The target antigen is unknown.

Sequenced input: CD8+ T cells from blood. The origin of this receptor is a human donor in good health. The chain combines TRBV27 with TRBJ2-7; 7 bases agree with TRBD1. CDR3 in DNA: TGTGCCACTGCCGGGACAGAGGTTGATGAGCAGTACTTC. Its protein product is CATAGTEVDEQYF.